This T cell receptor beta chain stems from a study of blood T cell repertoires in COVID-19. On the study more broadly: The United States, Italy and Spain provided the acute and convalescent COVID-19 samples. Sources were T cells, B-cell-depleted T cells, or PBMCs; the material itself was cDNA or gDNA.

The length of the CDR3 is 14 residues. The germline V gene encodes CDR1 LGHNT and CDR2 FRNRAP. V lost 1 base to trimming and J lost 8 bases, with 12 bases between them. Sequenced by immunoSEQ multiplex PCR; TCRdb stores in-frame clones only, minus some. Of 25,000 to 30,000 clones listed, less than 80% are singletons. The chain carries TRBV12-5 and TRBJ2-1; possible D gene TRBD2, 6 bases. Sequencing was done on a sample of peripheral blood. This sequence originates from a man in his 70s with acute or convalescent COVID-19. The CDR3 region has the DNA TGTGCTAGTGGTTTGGGTTGGGGGGAGGATGAGCAGTTCTTC. Protein: CASGLGWGEDEQFF.